A selection of T cell receptor beta chains follows, all from one sample in a study of T cells in Graves' hyperthyroidism and ophthalmopathy. A single record per CDR3 protein comes from TCRdb applying MiXCR to the multiplex PCR reads. The sample lists fewer than 550,000 distinct CDR3 sequences, around 22% occurring once. Material for sequencing was blood. These receptors all stem from a woman under 40 with Graves' ophthalmopathy. The CDR3 runs from the conserved cysteine through the conserved F or W. Each record gives: clone size, D gene, V gene, J gene, CDR3 protein, CDR3 DNA. A D gene is named only where the DNA matches it firmly. Size values are once, few and many counts, or a class for expanded clones, and some rows have none.

>many|TRBD1|TRBV6-5|TRBJ2-7
CASSRDRGAHEQYF
TGTGCCAGCAGTCGGGACAGGGGGGCCCACGAGCAGTACTTC
>-|TRBD1|TRBV28|TRBJ2-7
CASSSFFGTALYEQYF
TGTGCCAGCAGTTCTTTTTTCGGGACAGCACTCTACGAGCAGTACTTC
>many|TRBD1|TRBV6-1|TRBJ1-6
CASSKTGGYSYNSPLHF
TGTGCCAGCAGTAAGACAGGGGGCTATTCCTATAATTCACCCCTCCACTTT
>once|-|TRBV7-9|TRBJ1-1
CASSLITGMGEAFF
TGTGCCAGCAGCTTAATAACGGGGATGGGTGAAGCTTTCTTT
>many|-|TRBV6-1|TRBJ1-5
CASRNWAANQPQHF
TGTGCCAGCCGAAATTGGGCAGCCAATCAGCCCCAGCATTTT
>-|TRBD2|TRBV6-5|TRBJ2-5
CASSSLAGVYRETQYF
TGTGCCAGCAGTTCGCTAGCGGGAGTCTATCGAGAGACCCAGTACTTC
>many|-|TRBV29-1|TRBJ2-7
CSVAETGRGEQYF
TGCAGCGTTGCGGAGACAGGGAGGGGCGAGCAGTACTTC
>many|-|TRBV27|TRBJ2-7
CASRAVRDFYEQYF
TGTGCCAGCAGGGCAGTCCGGGACTTCTACGAGCAGTACTTC
>-|TRBD1|TRBV6-1|TRBJ1-5
CASGRTGNQPQHF
TGTGCCAGCGGAAGGACAGGGAATCAGCCCCAGCATTTT
>many|-|TRBV29-1|TRBJ1-1
CSVGQGYTEAFF
TGCAGCGTTGGCCAGGGTTACACTGAAGCTTTCTTT
>many|TRBD2|TRBV6-5|TRBJ2-5
CASSLPSGGLSRAQYF
TGTGCCAGCAGTTTACCTTCGGGGGGACTCTCGCGGGCCCAGTACTTC
>-|TRBD2|TRBV6-5|TRBJ2-5
CASSYMITSGAQETQYF
TGTGCCAGCAGTTACATGATAACTAGCGGGGCCCAAGAGACCCAGTACTTC
>-|-|TRBV6-2/TRBV6-3|TRBJ1-2
CATKRGGYTF
TGTGCCACCAAAAGGGGTGGCTACACCTTC
>few|-|TRBV6-1|TRBJ2-4
CATAVGGAKNIQYF
TGTGCCACGGCTGTCGGAGGGGCCAAAAACATTCAGTACTTC
>few|TRBD1|TRBV18|TRBJ1-1
CASSPQGQAHTEAFF
TGTGCCAGCTCACCACAGGGACAGGCGCACACTGAAGCTTTCTTT
>many|-|TRBV7-9|TRBJ2-7
CASSLELGSYEQYF
TGTGCCAGCAGCTTAGAGCTGGGGTCGTACGAGCAGTACTTC
>many|TRBD1|TRBV10-3|TRBJ2-7
CAISGTGGSGEQYF
TGTGCCATCAGTGGGACAGGGGGATCTGGCGAGCAGTACTTC
>many|-|TRBV6-1|TRBJ1-6
CASSPTGAYSPLHF
TGTGCCAGCAGCCCGACCGGGGCCTATTCACCCCTCCACTTT
>many|-|TRBV6-5|TRBJ1-2
CASTDTLYGYTF
TGTGCCAGCACCGATACACTTTATGGCTACACCTTC
>few|TRBD1|TRBV5-1|TRBJ2-5
CASSTDRGQETQYF
TGCGCCAGCAGCACGGACAGGGGACAAGAGACCCAGTACTTC